The 19 T cell receptor beta chains in this list originate from one sample, sequenced in a study of T cell responses to AZD1222 COVID-19 vaccine. Repertoires were generated with immunoSEQ multiplex PCR, while TCRdb's copy carries only in-frame clones and drops some. Of about 55,000 clones in the sample, around 90% are singletons; the top ten hold just under 4%. The source material was peripheral blood, sampled on day 0 of AZD1222 vaccination. The receptor source for this set is an adult in good health.

This chain joins TRBV19 and TRBJ1-3; D remains ambiguous. V lost 0 bases, J lost 0 bases, and 12 bases lay in between. This CDR3 is 17 amino acids long. Germline CDR1 LNHDA, CDR2 SQIVND (reference sequence). CDR3 region: CASSIDSAANSGNTIYF. CDR3 DNA: TGTGCCAGTAGTATAGATTCGGCAGCAAACTCTGGAAACACCATATATTTT.

The gene calls are TRBV7-3 and TRBJ2-7; a possible D gene is TRBD1 (6 bases). The germline V gene encodes CDR1 SGHTA and CDR2 FQGTGA. The CDR3 is made up of 13 amino acids. Trimming removed 5 bases from V and 3 bases from J, with 11 bases in between. The CDR3 bases are TGTGCCAGCAGCCTAGACAGGAACTACGAGCAGTACTTC. It encodes CASSLDRNYEQYF. Full variable domain (rest looked up from reference TRBV7-3 and TRBJ2-7): GAGVSQTPSNKVTEKGKYVELRCDPISGHTALYWYRQSLGQGPEFLIYFQGTGAADDSGLPNDRFFAVRPEGSVSTLKIQRTERGDSAVYLCASSLDRNYEQYFGPGTRLTVT.

This chain connects TRBV5-1 to TRBJ2-7, with a tentative D call TRBD2 (5 bases). V was clipped by 1 base and J by 2 bases, with 13 bases between them. The length of the CDR3 is 15 residues. Germline CDR1 and CDR2: SGHRS and YFSETQ. CDR3 DNA sequence: TGCGCCAGCAGCTTGTATGAGAAGACTACCTACGAGCAGTACTTC. Protein sequence: CASSLYEKTTYEQYF.

This clone appeared a few times. The chain links TRBV7-2 to TRBJ1-5, with a weak D call TRBD1 (6 bases). In germline, CDR1 is SGHTA, CDR2 FQGNSA. V was trimmed by 5 bases and J by 5 bases, leaving 16 bases between them. The CDR3 consists of 15 residues. The CDR3 DNA is TGTGCCAGCAGCCCACAGGGTGGGGGGTATCAGCCCCAGCATTTT. Its protein product is CASSPQGGGYQPQHF.

This chain links TRBV10-1 with TRBJ2-3, with D unresolved. The CDR3 is 12 residues long. The germline V gene encodes CDR1 WNHNN and CDR2 SYGVQD (reference sequence). The V and J ends lost 3 bases and 3 bases respectively, with 4 bases between them. The CDR3: CASSDPTDTQYF. The CDR3 bases are TGCGCCAGCAGTGACCCAACAGATACGCAGTATTTT.

The V and J genes are TRBV18 and TRBJ1-4, with no clear D. V was cut by 2 bases and J by 5 bases, with 12 bases left in between. Germline V gene lookup returns CDR1 KGHSH and CDR2 LQKENI. The CDR3 runs 15 residues. The CDR3: CASSPEALRNEKLFF. CDR3 DNA: TGTGCCAGCTCACCAGAGGCCCTAAGGAATGAAAAACTGTTTTTT. The full variable domain, its missing parts supplied by reference TRBV18 and TRBJ1-4, is NAGVMQNPRHLVRRRGQEARLRCSPMKGHSHVYWYRQLPEEGLKFMVYLQKENIIDESGMPKERFSAEFPKEGPSILRIQQVVRGDSAAYFCASSPEALRNEKLFFGSGTQLSVL.

The chain is built from TRBV7-9 and TRBJ1-1; the D gene is possibly TRBD1 (5 bases). Germline V gives CDR1 SEHNR, CDR2 FQNEAQ (reference sequence). This CDR3 is 11 amino acids long. V gave up 5 bases and J gave up 8 bases, with 9 bases separating them. The CDR3 loop reads CASSRTKEAFF. The DNA of the CDR3 is TGTGCCAGCAGCAGGACAAAGGAAGCTTTCTTT.

V usage is TRBV5-6 and J usage is TRBJ2-3, with a tentative D call TRBD1 (5 bases). The CDR3 loop spans 17 amino acids. The germline gives CDR1 SGHDT, CDR2 YYEEEE. With 3 bases removed from V and 3 bases from J, the gap between germline ends came to 20 bases. The CDR3 is CASSSRSTVWGTDTQYF. CDR3 bases: TGTGCCAGCAGCTCCAGATCGACAGTCTGGGGAACAGATACGCAGTATTTT.

V usage is TRBV7-9 and J usage is TRBJ2-1; D is uncertain. CDR3 length equals 14 residues. Germline V gene sequence: CDR1 SEHNR, CDR2 FQNEAQ (reference sequence). V was cut by 2 bases and J by 7 bases, with 12 bases left in between. This CDR3 is CASSLSGSFNEQFF. CDR3 sequence (DNA): TGTGCCAGCAGCTTATCCGGATCTTTTAATGAGCAGTTCTTC.

The chain couples TRBV18 to TRBJ2-7, with 9 bases lining up with TRBD1. Germline V gene lookup returns CDR1 KGHSH and CDR2 LQKENI. Trimming at V came to 2 bases and at J to 6 bases, leaving 8 bases not matched to a gene. The CDR3 totals 15 residues. CDR3 in amino acids: CASSPTSGTGPEQYF. DNA for the CDR3: TGTGCCAGCTCACCAACATCCGGGACAGGGCCCGAGCAGTACTTC.

The chain recombines TRBV7-8 with TRBJ2-5; D may correspond to TRBD1 or TRBD2 (5 bases each). Germline CDR1 is SGHVS and CDR2 is FQNEAQ. Between the trimmed V and J ends, which lost 5 bases and 5 bases, there was a span of 18 bases. The CDR3 extends over 15 amino acids. The CDR3: CASSGSRASGETQYF. The CDR3 DNA follows: TGTGCCAGCAGCGGGAGCAGGGCCTCGGGGGAGACCCAGTACTTC.

This chain links TRBV4-2 with TRBJ2-7, with D possibly matching TRBD1 (5 bases). The germline CDR1 and CDR2 sequences are LGHNA and YNFKEQ. The CDR3 runs 14 residues. V dropped 2 bases and J dropped 3 bases, with 11 bases sitting between them. CDR3 bases: TGTGCCAGCAGCCAACAGGACAAAGGCTACGAGCAGTACTTC. It encodes CASSQQDKGYEQYF.

The chain recombines TRBV6-6 with TRBJ2-5; 13 positions agree with TRBD2. The CDR3 is 16 amino acids. The germline V gene encodes CDR1 MNHNY and CDR2 SVGAGI (reference sequence). With V trimmed by 5 bases and J by 3 bases, 6 bases remained unmatched. CDR3 in DNA: TGTGCCAGCAGTCACGGGACTAGCGGGGATAAAGAGACCCAGTACTTC. Amino acid sequence: CASSHGTSGDKETQYF.

The V gene is TRBV7-9, the J gene TRBJ1-6; D uncertain. CDR1 and CDR2 from the germline V gene are SEHNR and FQNEAQ (reference sequence). This CDR3 comprises 12 residues. V lost 5 bases and J 10 bases, leaving 9 bases between the germline ends. CDR3 sequence: CASSATESPLHF. The CDR3, as DNA: TGTGCCAGCAGCGCGACGGAATCACCCCTCCACTTT.

In regard to this clone: The junction departs from germline at one end; a sequencing error may be responsible. The chain joins TRBV7-2 to TRBJ1-6; D is undetermined. CDR1 and CDR2 (germline): SGHTA, FQGNSA. The length of the CDR3 is 12 residues. In DNA, the CDR3 is TGTGCCAGCAGCGCCAATAATTCACCCCTCCATTTT. It yields the protein CASSANNSPLHF. The full variable domain, in which reference TRBV7-2 and TRBJ1-6 provide the parts outside the CDR3, is GAGVSQSPSNKVTEKGKDVELRCDPISGHTALYWYRQSLGQGLEFLIYFQGNSAPDKSGLPSDRFSAERTGGSVSTLTIQRTQQEDSAVYLCASSANNSPLHFGNGTRLTVT.

The chain uses TRBV28 and TRBJ1-1, with D tentatively TRBD1 (6 bases). The ends were cut back, 7 bases at V and 8 bases at J, with 14 bases in the middle. Germline V gene data show CDR1 as MDHEN and CDR2 as SYDVKM. CDR3 length: 12 amino acids. The CDR3 here is CASNLQGFEAFF. CDR3 coding DNA: TGTGCCAGCAATCTTCAGGGGTTCGAAGCTTTCTTT.

This clone was observed a few times. This rearrangement joins TRBV7-9 to TRBJ1-2; D may be TRBD1 (6 bases). Per the germline V gene, CDR1 is SEHNR and CDR2 is FQNEAQ (reference sequence). This CDR3 contains 13 residues. Trimming removed 7 bases at V and 7 bases at J, with 16 bases between. The CDR3 DNA follows: TGTGCCAGCAACGAACAGGGTCTTGGTGGCTACACCTTC. Its protein is CASNEQGLGGYTF.

The V gene is TRBV5-4, the J gene TRBJ2-3; D might be TRBD1 (5 bases). The ends were cut back, 4 bases at V and 4 bases at J, with 16 bases in the middle. The germline CDR1 and CDR2 sequences are SGHNT and YYREEE (reference sequence). The CDR3 sequence is 15 residues long. The chain's CDR3 is CASSPRVGAPDTQYF. The CDR3 bases are TGTGCCAGCAGCCCTAGAGTTGGGGCCCCAGATACGCAGTATTTT. The full variable domain, rest sourced from reference TRBV5-4 and TRBJ2-3, is ETGVTQSPTHLIKTRGQQVTLRCSSQSGHNTVSWYQQALGQGPQFIFQYYREEENGRGNFPPRFSGLQFPNYSSELNVNALELDDSALYLCASSPRVGAPDTQYFGPGTRLTVL.

The chain links TRBV6-1 to TRBJ1-5; D not certain. The CDR3 has 14 residues. The germline V gene has CDR1 MNHNS and CDR2 SASEGT. Deletions cut 3 bases from V and 1 base from J, with 7 bases between. CDR3 nucleotide sequence: TGTGCCAGCAGTGAGCCCACGAGCAATCAGCCCCAGCATTTT. This codes for CASSEPTSNQPQHF.